This T cell receptor (beta chain) was sequenced during a study of cytotoxic CD8 clonotypes in ibrutinib-treated CLL. Study overall: Among responders, around 24 were partial and 2 complete; after median approximately 68 months, around 15 stayed remitted and some 12 progressed.

This clone appeared a single time. The target antigen is unknown. Measured with immunoSEQ multiplex PCR; TCRdb has only the in-frame clones, and not every one. In the table there are tens of thousands of clones, 55% to 70% of which are singletons. General study findings and limits: An increase in clonality occurred at ibrutinib response, followed by a return toward baseline at progression. Exceeding age-matched healthy donors, baseline clonality also tracked the counts of circulating CD8+ T cells.

The sequence was obtained from a human donor with chronic lymphocytic leukemia. The specimen comprised PBMCs, sampled after 24 months of ibrutinib treatment.

The CDR3 DNA reads as TGTGCCAGCCAAAAGTGGGCAGGCTACGAGCAGTACGTC. Encoded protein: CASQKWAGYEQYV. V gene TRBV7-9 combines with J gene TRBJ2-7, with D unresolved. V dropped 8 bases and J dropped 3 bases, with 14 bases sitting between them. CDR3 length: 13 residues. Germline V CDR1 and CDR2: SEHNR, FQNEAQ (reference sequence).